Sequencing of this TCR beta chain was carried out in a study of T cell changes during pregnancy in multiple sclerosis. Trimming at V came to 3 bases and at J to 0 bases, leaving 0 bases not matched to a gene. This CDR3 region has 16 residues. Germline assignment: CDR1 SNHLY and CDR2 FYNNEI. TCRdb's table, derived via immunoSEQ multiplex PCR, lists solely in-frame clones and lacks some. The sample consists of 60,000 to 65,000 clones, approximately 90% of them appearing once. This receptor was taken from a female donor in good health, enrolled as a control in a pregnancy study. This chain uses TRBV2 with TRBJ2-3; 13 nucleotides line up with TRBD2. The specimen comprised peripheral blood, sampled in the second trimester of pregnancy. The CDR3 region is CASSEGLAGSTDTQYF. The CDR3, as DNA: TGTGCCAGCAGTGAGGGACTAGCGGGGAGCACAGATACGCAGTATTTT.